These T cell receptor beta chains were read from a single sample in a study of beta chain features in type 1 diabetes. Profiling relied on immunoSEQ multiplex PCR, and the TCRdb table lists in-frame clones only, not all of them. Of more than 55,000 clones listed, roughly 50% are singletons. Source material: Tregs from blood. The receptors come from a woman in her thirties or forties with type 1 diabetes. Each CDR3 is given with its conserved first and last residue. The D gene is left open where the match is weak.

v_gene: TRBV4-1
d_gene: .
j_gene: TRBJ1-2
CDR3aa: CASSYGQPNYGYTF

v_gene: TRBV6-6
d_gene: TRBD1
j_gene: TRBJ2-3
CDR3aa: CASNPGQGIDTQYF

v_gene: TRBV7-6
d_gene: .
j_gene: TRBJ2-3
CDR3aa: CASSSRLNTRDTDTQYF

v_gene: TRBV28
d_gene: TRBD2
j_gene: TRBJ2-2
CDR3aa: CASSLRREGRTGELFF

v_gene: TRBV6-1
d_gene: .
j_gene: TRBJ1-3
CDR3aa: CASSEAGLLQWDTIYF

v_gene: TRBV7-2
d_gene: TRBD2
j_gene: TRBJ2-3
CDR3aa: CASSLQLAGGPDTQYF

v_gene: TRBV7-2
d_gene: .
j_gene: TRBJ2-7
CDR3aa: CASSPHRGSEQYF

v_gene: TRBV5-1
d_gene: .
j_gene: TRBJ2-3
CDR3aa: CASSFSGASTDTQYF

v_gene: TRBV18
d_gene: TRBD2
j_gene: TRBJ2-7
CDR3aa: CASSPREAYEQYF

v_gene: TRBV7-3
d_gene: .
j_gene: TRBJ2-2
CDR3aa: CASSPLAGTGELFF

v_gene: TRBV28
d_gene: TRBD2
j_gene: TRBJ2-5
CDR3aa: CASSLGALAGGETQYF

v_gene: TRBV7-2
d_gene: TRBD1
j_gene: TRBJ2-7
CDR3aa: CASGTTGGRNEQYF

v_gene: TRBV7-2
d_gene: TRBD1
j_gene: TRBJ1-1
CDR3aa: CASSSTGATEAFF

v_gene: TRBV28
d_gene: TRBD1
j_gene: TRBJ2-5
CDR3aa: CASSSTGWETQYF

v_gene: TRBV7-3
d_gene: TRBD1
j_gene: TRBJ2-1
CDR3aa: CASSFGQDNEQFF

v_gene: TRBV2
d_gene: .
j_gene: TRBJ2-5
CDR3aa: CASSESQTRGETQYF

v_gene: TRBV18
d_gene: .
j_gene: TRBJ2-5
CDR3aa: CASSPLQEDEQYF

v_gene: TRBV6-5
d_gene: .
j_gene: TRBJ1-1
CDR3aa: CASSYRDTGSAFF